The 17 T cell receptor beta chains given below trace back to one sample, sequenced in a study of shared clonotypes between healthy human individuals. The method was immunoSEQ multiplex PCR; TCRdb's version includes in-frame clones alone and lacks a portion of them. The top ten clones hold 0.36% of a sample with approximately 2.5 million clones, roughly 93% of them seen once. Sequences were obtained from naive CD4+ T cells from PBMCs. Subset: CD45RA+ positively selected. Source of these receptors: a man younger than 35 in good health. Some clones in this sample may be carry-over from other donors' samples.

As to this clone: Other DNA sequences in the sample encode the same CDR3. The chain links TRBV7-3 to TRBJ2-5; D not certain. The CDR3 extends over 13 amino acids. V lost 5 bases and J lost 2, with 9 bases in between. Per the germline V gene, CDR1 is SGHTA and CDR2 is FQGTGA. The CDR3, as DNA: TGTGCCAGCAGCGTAGGGCCTCAAGAGACCCAGTACTTC. Translating it yields CASSVGPQETQYF.

Details on this clone: In the same sample, other DNA sequences code for this CDR3. The chain recombines TRBV5-1 with TRBJ1-1, with TRBD1 as a possible D gene (5 bases). Germline V lookup: CDR1 SGHRS, CDR2 YFSETQ. Trimming removed 6 bases from V and 1 base from J, with 10 bases in between. The CDR3 is 13 residues long. The CDR3 region is CASTPTGNTEAFF. The DNA of the CDR3 is TGCGCCAGCACCCCTACAGGGAACACTGAAGCTTTCTTT.

The J gene is TRBJ1-5, the V gene TRBV30, with D perhaps TRBD1 (6 bases). CDR3 size: 14 residues. Looked up from germline, CDR1 is GTSNPN and CDR2 is SVGIG (reference sequence). V was shortened by 3 bases and J by 4 bases, with 13 bases between the two germline ends. The CDR3 region has the DNA TGTGCCTGGAGCCAAAAGGGGGGTAATCAGCCCCAGCATTTT. Its translation is CAWSQKGGNQPQHF.

The genes are TRBV28 and TRBJ1-5; 8 bases are shared with TRBD1. This CDR3 is 15 amino acids long. The trim removed 5 bases at V and 3 bases at J, leaving 6 bases unmatched. CDR1 and CDR2 from the germline V gene are MDHEN and SYDVKM. The CDR3 sequence: CASSPRDRPNQPQHF. In DNA, the CDR3 is TGTGCCAGCAGTCCCCGGGACAGGCCCAATCAGCCCCAGCATTTT.

The chain is built from TRBV6-5 and TRBJ1-1; the D gene is possibly TRBD1 (5 bases). Germline CDR1 MNHEY, CDR2 SVGAGI. V dropped 5 bases and J dropped 11 bases, with 18 bases sitting between them. The CDR3 has 13 amino acids. The CDR3 DNA is TGTGCCAGCAGTGAAAGGAGACAGTCCCGGGCTTTCTTT. Amino acids: CASSERRQSRAFF.

The J gene is TRBJ2-3, the V gene TRBV6-6; 7 bases agree with TRBD2. With V trimmed by 1 base and J by 3 bases, 7 bases remained unmatched. This CDR3 spans 16 amino acids. Germline values: CDR1 MNHNY, CDR2 SVGAGI (reference sequence). CDR3 bases: TGTGCCAGCAGTTACTGGGGCGGGAGAGGGACAGATACGCAGTATTTT. This encodes CASSYWGGRGTDTQYF.

The chain couples TRBV28 to TRBJ1-5; TRBD1 agrees at 7 bases. The CDR3 length is 16 residues. CDR1 and CDR2 (germline): MDHEN, SYDVKM. Unmatched junction bases numbered 10, after V lost 4 bases and J lost 4 bases. CDR3 region: CASSSTPGTANQPQHF. Here the CDR3 DNA reads TGTGCCAGCAGTTCGACCCCGGGGACAGCGAATCAGCCCCAGCATTTT.

The chain couples TRBV5-1 to TRBJ1-3, with 9 bases that match TRBD1. The CDR3 covers 16 residues. CDR1 and CDR2 (germline): SGHRS, YFSETQ. The trim removed 4 bases at V and 0 bases at J, leaving 5 bases unmatched. This chain's CDR3 is CASSPPGQGSGNTIYF. In DNA, the CDR3 is TGCGCCAGCAGCCCTCCGGGACAGGGCTCTGGAAACACCATATATTTT.

The V and J genes are TRBV6-5 and TRBJ1-4; no clear D. Germline-derived CDR1 and CDR2 are MNHEY and SVGAGI. The V and J ends lost 5 bases and 7 bases respectively, with 14 bases between them. This CDR3 has 14 residues. This CDR3 reads CASSTPRVGEKLFF. DNA of the CDR3: TGTGCCAGCAGTACCCCCCGAGTGGGTGAAAAACTGTTTTTT.

The V and J genes are TRBV7-9 and TRBJ1-2; D is ambiguous. Germline V lookup: CDR1 SEHNR, CDR2 FQNEAQ (reference sequence). The germline V and J ends were trimmed by 4 bases and 7 bases, with 16 bases remaining between them. The CDR3 covers 14 residues. As DNA, the CDR3 is TGTGCCAGCAGCTCGCCGAATAAGGAGGGTGGCTACACCTTC. As protein: CASSSPNKEGGYTF.

V is TRBV4-2 and J is TRBJ1-3, with D possibly matching TRBD1 (6 bases). Germline V gives CDR1 LGHNA, CDR2 YNFKEQ. The CDR3 loop spans 18 amino acids. Trimming left V 4 bases short and J 9 bases short, with 28 bases between. The CDR3 sequence: CASSPRRLDSALRLTIYF. The CDR3, as DNA: TGTGCCAGCAGCCCCCGACGATTGGACAGCGCTCTACGGCTCACCATATATTTT.

The V gene is TRBV19, the J gene TRBJ2-7; perhaps TRBD2 as D (5 bases). Trimming pared 5 bases from V and 2 bases from J, leaving 13 bases between. Germline CDR1 and CDR2: LNHDA and SQIVND (reference sequence). The CDR3 totals 14 residues. The CDR3 is CASSFSGLTYEQYF. Here the CDR3 DNA reads TGTGCCAGTAGTTTCAGCGGACTCACCTACGAGCAGTACTTC.

Details on this clone: Here the CDR3 omits its conserved ending phenylalanine or tryptophan, so a read error is the likely source. The chain joins TRBV18 to TRBJ1-2, with a tentative D call TRBD1 (6 bases). The CDR3 sequence is 14 residues long. V lost 2 bases, J lost 4 bases, and 11 bases lay in between. The germline V gene has CDR1 KGHSH and CDR2 LQKENI. The CDR3 region has the DNA TGTGCCAGCTCACCATCTGGGGGCGGCTATGGCTACACCCTC. It specifies CASSPSGGGYGYTL.

The rearrangement links TRBV7-6 to TRBJ2-2, with D hard to call. The CDR3 totals 14 residues. The germline gives CDR1 SGHVS, CDR2 FNYEAQ. The V end lost 3 bases, the J end lost 4 bases, and 9 bases lay between the germline ends. The CDR3 nucleotides read TGTGCCAGCAGCTTCATCCGTTCCACCGGGGAGCTGTTTTTT. Translating it yields CASSFIRSTGELFF.

V and J are TRBV5-4 and TRBJ1-6, with D tentatively TRBD1 (6 bases). The CDR3 sequence is 16 residues long. CDR1 and CDR2 from the germline V gene are SGHNT and YYREEE (reference sequence). Trimming removed 2 bases from V and 7 bases from J, with 16 bases in between. The CDR3 loop reads CASSFGPDSRNSPLHF. The CDR3 nucleotides are TGTGCCAGCAGCTTTGGGCCGGACAGTAGGAATTCACCCCTCCACTTT.

The chain joins TRBV7-9 to TRBJ1-2; the D is unclear. Between the trimmed V and J ends, which lost 3 bases and 8 bases, there was a span of 10 bases. The CDR3 covers 12 residues. Germline loops: CDR1 SEHNR, CDR2 FQNEAQ (reference sequence). Here the CDR3 DNA reads TGTGCCAGCAGCTTGACACCGGAGGGCTACACCTTC. Amino acids: CASSLTPEGYTF. Drawing the rest from reference TRBV7-9 and TRBJ1-2, the complete variable domain is DTGVSQNPRHKITKRGQNVTFRCDPISEHNRLYWYRQTLGQGPEFLTYFQNEAQLEKSRLLSDRFSAERPKGSFSTLEIQRTEQGDSAMYLCASSLTPEGYTFGSGTRLTVV.

CDR3 in amino acids: CGGSGRSYNEQFF. The CDR3 bases are TGCGGGGGTAGCGGGAGGTCCTACAATGAGCAGTTCTTC. The chain links TRBV29-1 to TRBJ2-1; 10 bases align to TRBD2. The CDR3 is 13 amino acids. CDR1 SQVTM and CDR2 ANQGSEA come from the germline V gene.